These T cell receptor beta chains were read from a single sample in a study of CD4 and CD8 cells across lung adenocarcinoma regions. TCRdb recomputed calls from the PCR reads with MiXCR, one row per CDR3 protein. The table shows some 11,000 distinct CDR3 sequences, with 47% occurring only once. Sequencing was carried out using CD8+ T cells from the margin of a lung tumor. All receptors come from a female donor with lung adenocarcinoma. The CD4 and CD8 labels of this study may be unreliable. Each CDR3 is given with its conserved first and last residue. D genes are given only for firm matches. Only some rows state a clone size, as once, few, many or a class for expanded clones.

d_call	v_call	clone_size	j_call	cdr3_length	cdr3_nt	cdr3_aa
NA	TRBV6-1	many	TRBJ1-1	14	TGTGCCAGCAGTAAAGGGCAGGTGAACACTGAAGCTTTCTTT	CASSKGQVNTEAFF
TRBD2	TRBV10-3	NA	TRBJ2-5	15	TGTGCCGGGGGTCCGGGGGGGGGGGGCCAAGAGACCCAGTATTTC	CAGGPGGGGQETQYF
NA	TRBV6-1	NA	TRBJ2-5	14	TGTGCCAGCAGCACCACAGGGTACCAAGAGACCCAGTACTTC	CASSTTGYQETQYF
NA	TRBV24-1	NA	TRBJ2-1	13	TGTGCCACCAGTGTAACAGGGTCAGAGACCCAGTTCTTC	CATSVTGSETQFF
NA	TRBV4-2	few	TRBJ2-7	14	TGTGCCAGCAGCCAAGAGCGAGGTTACTACGAGCAGTACTTC	CASSQERGYYEQYF
TRBD2	TRBV6-1	medium-sized	TRBJ2-1	14	TGTGCCAGCGGGAGAGTAGCGGGGGTCCTTGAGCAGTTCTTC	CASGRVAGVLEQFF
NA	TRBV6-2/TRBV6-3	few	TRBJ2-7	14	TGTGCCAGCAGGTCCTCAGGGGACTGGTACGAGCAGTACTTC	CASRSSGDWYEQYF
NA	TRBV12-3/TRBV12-4	NA	TRBJ2-1	13	TGTGCCAGCAGTTTGGCCCAGGGGCATGAGCAGTTCTTC	CASSLAQGHEQFF
TRBD1	TRBV6-1	medium-sized	TRBJ2-1	11	TGTGCCAGCAGTACAACACAGGGGACGCTCTTC	CASSTTQGTLF
TRBD2	TRBV6-2/TRBV6-3	NA	TRBJ2-1	16	TGTGCCAGCAGACGCAGTGGGACTAGCGAGTTGAATGAGCAGTTCTTC	CASRRSGTSELNEQFF
NA	TRBV6-1	NA	TRBJ2-4	14	TGTGCCAGTCAGGGGGGGGGGGACAAAAACATTCAGTACTTC	CASQGGGDKNIQYF
NA	TRBV27	medium-sized	TRBJ2-1	13	TGTGCCAGCAGTTCCTCTCCTGTCAATGAGCAGTTCTTC	CASSSSPVNEQFF
NA	TRBV7-2	medium-sized	TRBJ2-7	15	TGTGCCAGCAGCCCTTTGTATGGGGCCTACAATGAGCAGTACTTC	CASSPLYGAYNEQYF
TRBD2	TRBV6-1	NA	TRBJ2-2	17	TGTGCCAGCAGTCGAGGACTAGCGGGGGGGGACGCCGGGGAGCTGTTTTTT	CASSRGLAGGDAGELFF
NA	TRBV6-5	NA	TRBJ2-1	14	TGTGCCAGCAGTTACAGGAGCTCCTACAATGAGCAGTTCTTC	CASSYRSSYNEQFF
NA	TRBV27	NA	TRBJ2-3	14	TGTGCCAGCGGGGGCGGGGGACTCACAGATACGCAGTATTTT	CASGGGGLTDTQYF
NA	TRBV4-1	few	TRBJ1-5	16	TGCGCCAGCAGCCAAGGAGCAGGGGCGTCCAATCAGCCCCAGCATTTT	CASSQGAGASNQPQHF
NA	TRBV7-9	few	TRBJ2-1	11	TGTGCCAGCGGCAGGTCCGATGAGCAGTTCTTC	CASGRSDEQFF
TRBD1	TRBV5-4	NA	TRBJ2-1	14	TGTGCCAGCAGCTTACAGGGGGCGGGCAATGAGCAGTTCTTC	CASSLQGAGNEQFF
TRBD2	TRBV6-1	NA	TRBJ2-3	15	TGTGCCAGCAGTCCGGGCGGGGGGGAACCAGATACGCAGTATTTT	CASSPGGGEPDTQYF
NA	TRBV4-1	NA	TRBJ2-5	15	TGCGCCAGCAGCCACGGGGGACGAGAGGGAGAGACCCAGTACTTC	CASSHGGREGETQYF
NA	TRBV6-5	NA	TRBJ2-3	15	TGTGCCAGCAGATTCTCCGGGGCGAGCAGAGATACGCAGTATTTT	CASRFSGASRDTQYF
NA	TRBV11-2	NA	TRBJ1-2	14	TGTGCCAGCAGCCCGGACAGTTTTTACTATGGCTACACCTTC	CASSPDSFYYGYTF
NA	TRBV12-3/TRBV12-4	NA	TRBJ1-5	15	TGTGCCAGCAGGGAAACAGCCGATAGCAATCAGCCCCAGCATTTT	CASRETADSNQPQHF
TRBD2	TRBV6-1	medium-sized	TRBJ2-7	14	TGTGCCAGCAGCCCCCTAGCGGGGTTCTACGAGCAGTACTTC	CASSPLAGFYEQYF
TRBD2	TRBV27	NA	TRBJ2-5	14	TGTGCCAGCACTCCTAGCGGAGTCCAAGAGACCCAGTACTTC	CASTPSGVQETQYF
NA	TRBV27	many	TRBJ2-3	16	TGTGCCAGCAGCCTCCAAGGGGGGCTTAGCACAGATACGCAGTATTTT	CASSLQGGLSTDTQYF
NA	TRBV10-2	NA	TRBJ1-5	16	TGCGCCAGCAGTGAGTCTGGGAGACCGAGCAATCAGCCCCAGCATTTT	CASSESGRPSNQPQHF
NA	TRBV6-1	NA	TRBJ1-5	17	TGTGCCAGCACCCGTTCAAGGGGGGCCGACCTAAATCAGCCCCAGCACTTT	CASTRSRGADLNQPQHF
NA	TRBV4-1	NA	TRBJ2-1	15	TGCGCCAGCAGCCGGGACTCGGAATCCTACAATGAGCAGTTCTTC	CASSRDSESYNEQFF
NA	TRBV10-1	NA	TRBJ2-5	16	TGCGCCAGCGGTGAGTCCGTAGCGCGGGACCCAGATACGCAGTACTTT	CASGESVARDPDTQYF
NA	TRBV6-1	NA	TRBJ1-1	14	TGTGCCAGCAGTGAAGGAAACTTGAACACTGAAGCTTTCTTT	CASSEGNLNTEAFF
TRBD1	TRBV6-1	medium-sized	TRBJ1-1	14	TGTGCCAGCAGTGAACAGGGGGTGAACACTGAAGCTTTCTTT	CASSEQGVNTEAFF
TRBD2	TRBV6-5	NA	TRBJ2-3	20	TGTGCCAGCAGTTACCAGGGACTAGCGGGAGTTATTACGAAGGCAGATACGCAGTATTTT	CASSYQGLAGVITKADTQYF
TRBD1	TRBV6-5	many	TRBJ1-2	14	TGTGCCAGCAGTTACGCAGGGGGGCAGGTTGGCTACACCTTC	CASSYAGGQVGYTF
TRBD1	TRBV27	NA	TRBJ1-1	16	TGTGCCAGCAGTTTAACCCCTACAGGGGGTCGCACTGAAGCTTTCTTT	CASSLTPTGGRTEAFF
TRBD1	TRBV6-5	large	TRBJ2-2	14	TGTGCCAGCAAAGGGACAGGGATTACCGGGGAGCTGTTTTTT	CASKGTGITGELFF
NA	TRBV6-5	NA	TRBJ2-5	16	TGTGCCAGCAGTTACTCGATGTCGGGGGCGGGCGGGACCCAGTACTTC	CASSYSMSGAGGTQYF
TRBD2	TRBV10-2	large	TRBJ2-3	15	TGCGCCAGCAGAGATCTAGCGGGGAGCACAGATACGCAGTATTTT	CASRDLAGSTDTQYF
TRBD2	TRBV6-1	NA	TRBJ2-3	15	TGTGCCAGGAGATTCCAGGGGACTAGCGGCGATACGCAGTATTTT	CARRFQGTSGDTQYF
TRBD2	TRBV4-1	many	TRBJ2-2	17	TGCGCCAGCAGCCAAGAACCTAGCGGGGGATACACCGGGGAGCTGTTTTTT	CASSQEPSGGYTGELFF
TRBD1	TRBV6-1	NA	TRBJ2-3	15	TGTGCCAGGGGGCTAGGGGGCGGTGGCAAAGATACCCAGTATTTT	CARGLGGGGKDTQYF
NA	TRBV6-5	medium-sized	TRBJ1-4	15	TGTGCCAGCAGGGGGGTGACCAGGGGCGGTGAAAAACTGTTTTTT	CASRGVTRGGEKLFF
NA	TRBV6-1	NA	TRBJ1-1	16	TGTGCCAGCAGTGAGGAGAGGGCCCTTATGAACACTGAAGCTTTCTTT	CASSEERALMNTEAFF
NA	TRBV27	medium-sized	TRBJ2-2	17	TGTGCCAGCAGTTTTACCCCACCTGACAGGAACACCGGGGAGCTGTTTTTT	CASSFTPPDRNTGELFF
NA	TRBV10-2	many	TRBJ2-7	13	TGCGCCAGCAGTGAGCAGATAGCTGGCGAGCAGTACTTC	CASSEQIAGEQYF
NA	TRBV6-5	NA	TRBJ2-2	15	TGTGCCAGCAGATTCTCCGGGACGAGCGCCAAGGAGCTGTTTTTT	CASRFSGTSAKELFF